This TCR beta chain was sequenced during a study of CD8 T cells in ankylosing spondylitis. This clonotype was counted only a few times. Its target is unknown. One entry per CDR3 protein, called by TCRdb with MiXCR from the 5' RACE reads. Counted here are over 20,000 distinct CDR3 sequences, roughly 17% occurring once; the ten biggest clones make up around 30%. The CDR3 sequence is 16 residues long. Germline V gene data show CDR1 as SGHRS and CDR2 as YFSETQ. Germline trimming cut 1 base from V and 1 base from J; bases unmatched to any gene: 1. Findings and limits, study-wide: A TCR beta motif of 8 or 9 highly homologous variants appeared characteristic of ankylosing spondylitis blood. Enrichment of disease-linked clones was reportedly significant in matched ankylosing spondylitis synovial fluid. Existing reports had already noted some motif variants in reactive arthritis synovial fluid and blood.

The chain couples TRBV5-1 to TRBJ2-3; 12 bases fit TRBD2. The TCR was taken from a male donor with ankylosing spondylitis or in good health (not recorded which). The sample taken for sequencing was blood. CDR3 region: CASSLRLAGGTDTQYF. Written as DNA, the CDR3 is TGCGCCAGCAGCTTGCGACTAGCGGGAGGCACAGATACGCAGTATTTT. The full variable domain, its missing parts supplied by reference TRBV5-1 and TRBJ2-3, is KAGVTQTPRYLIKTRGQQVTLSCSPISGHRSVSWYQQTPGQGLQFLFEYFSETQRNKGNFPGRFSGRQFSNSRSEMNVSTLELGDSALYLCASSLRLAGGTDTQYFGPGTRLTVL.